The clone carrying this T cell receptor (beta chain) was detected ten times or more. The antigen is unknown. This sample is part of a study of T cells after yellow fever vaccination. For the study at large: Where fractions had low cell numbers, libraries were prepared from them with the SMART-Seq v4 Ultra Low Input RNA kit. Findings and limits, study-wide: Post-booster samples contained most primary-vaccination clones (around 95% CD4, 70% to 90% CD8). Clonotypes appearing in both CD4 and CD8 compartments existed, and their share was small.

Germline loops: CDR1 SGHRS, CDR2 YFSETQ. The V gene lost 4 bases and the J gene lost 6 bases, with 15 bases spanning the gap. CDR3 length: 14 amino acids. MiXCR, run by TCRdb on the 5' RACE reads, gives a single entry per CDR3 protein. The profile shows approximately 300,000 distinct CDR3 sequences, 6.5% to 8.5% of them singletons. Source: PBMCs, taken more than 35 days after the first yellow fever vaccination. The chain links TRBV5-1 to TRBJ2-3, with a possible D match to TRBD1 (6 bases). The clonotype was recovered from a young man who received the YFV17D yellow fever vaccine. This CDR3 reads CASSLRTAPDTQYF. CDR3 DNA sequence: TGCGCCAGCAGCCTCCGGACAGCCCCGGATACGCAGTATTTT.